These 19 T cell receptor beta chains were sequenced from one sample in a study of PD-L1 blockade in urothelial cancer. Assay used: immunoSEQ multiplex PCR; TCRdb lists only in-frame clones, some missing. The sample has roughly 48,000 clones, about 80% seen once. Sequences were derived from PBMCs, sampled around atezolizumab (anti-PD-L1) treatment. The receptors derive from a middle-aged man with urothelial cancer.

This chain connects TRBV27 to TRBJ1-2, with TRBD1 identical over 8 bases. The CDR3 loop spans 14 amino acids. Germline V lookup: CDR1 MNHEY, CDR2 SMNVEV (reference sequence). With V trimmed by 6 bases and J by 5 bases, 8 bases remained unmatched. This chain's CDR3 is CASRKGQVSYGYTF. The CDR3 nucleotides are TGTGCCAGCAGGAAGGGACAGGTGTCATATGGCTACACCTTC.

This sequence joins TRBV11-2 and TRBJ2-7; 11 bases map to TRBD1. V lost 3 bases and J lost 5; bases outside the gene matches: 3. There are 14 residues in the CDR3. CDR1 is SGHAT and CDR2 is FQNNGV in the germline V gene. This chain's CDR3 is CASSFGTGGDEQYF. CDR3 coding DNA: TGTGCCAGCAGCTTCGGGACAGGGGGGGACGAGCAGTACTTC.

Only a few counts were recorded for this clone. Here the CDR3 DNA reads TGTGCCAGCAGCTTAACGCAGGGCAGCACAGATACGCAGTATTTT. It translates to CASSLTQGSTDTQYF. V and J are TRBV7-3 and TRBJ2-3, with D possibly TRBD1 on 5 matching bases. The CDR3 sequence is 15 residues long. In germline, CDR1 is SGHTA, CDR2 FQGTGA. Trimming took 0 bases from V and 0 from J, leaving 7 bases between them.

V is TRBV25-1 and J is TRBJ1-4; no clear D. This CDR3 is built from 13 residues. V lost 7 bases and J 8 bases, leaving 14 bases between the germline ends. Germline-derived CDR1 and CDR2 are MGHDK and SYGVNS. For the CDR3, the DNA is TGTGCCAGCAATGCGGCTGCCGACGAAAAACTGTTTTTT. It translates to CASNAAADEKLFF. The full variable domain, with the rest looked up from reference TRBV25-1 and TRBJ1-4, is EADIYQTPRYLVIGTGKKITLECSQTMGHDKMYWYQQDPGMELHLIHYSYGVNSTEKGDLSSESTVSRIRTEHFPLTLESARPSHTSQYLCASNAAADEKLFFGSGTQLSVL.

This clone was seen just once. The rearrangement uses TRBV28 and TRBJ2-7; TRBD2 matches at 11 bases. J was trimmed by 3 bases and V by 4 bases; bases with no gene match: 11. CDR3 length: 17 residues. Germline values: CDR1 MDHEN, CDR2 SYDVKM. The DNA of the CDR3 is TGTGCCAGCAGTTACGAAATGACTAGCGGGACTGACTACGAGCAGTACTTC. Translation: CASSYEMTSGTDYEQYF.

The chain recombines TRBV7-9 with TRBJ2-5; 15 positions match TRBD2. The CDR3 is 18 amino acids. V lost 1 base and J lost 3; bases outside the gene matches: 6. Germline loops: CDR1 SEHNR, CDR2 FQNEAQ (reference sequence). In DNA form, the CDR3 reads TGTGCCAGCAGCTTAGTGCGGACTAGCGGGAGGGAAAAAGAGACCCAGTACTTC. Protein product: CASSLVRTSGREKETQYF.

Only a few counts were recorded for this clone. The CDR3 DNA reads TGTGCCAGCAGTCTATCCAGTGACTATCAGCCCCAGCATTTT. This translates into CASSLSSDYQPQHF. V is TRBV28 and J is TRBJ1-5; D not certain. Germline V CDR1 and CDR2: MDHEN, SYDVKM. CDR3 length: 14 residues. V lost 5 bases and J 5 bases, leaving 13 bases between the germline ends.

Only one count was recorded for this clone. Within the sample, other DNA sequences also encode this same CDR3. The chain combines TRBV5-1 with TRBJ2-7, with D perhaps matching TRBD1 (5 bases). The germline V and J ends were trimmed by 0 bases and 4 bases, with 11 bases remaining between them. The CDR3 contains 14 residues. Per germline, CDR1 SGHRS and CDR2 YFSETQ. CDR3 protein: CASSLVGQGYEQYF. CDR3 sequence (DNA): TGCGCCAGCAGCTTGGTAGGGCAGGGATACGAGCAGTACTTC.

This clone showed up just a few times. J is TRBJ2-1 and V is TRBV4-3; 7 bases fit TRBD2. Germline V gene sequence: CDR1 LGHNA, CDR2 YSLEER. Losses at the gene ends were 0 bases for V and 11 bases for J; bases not matched to a gene: 13. The CDR3 extends over 16 amino acids. The CDR3 nucleotides read TGCGCCAGCAGCCAAGATCTAAGCGGGATAAGGGCGCAGCAGTTCTTC. This sequence encodes CASSQDLSGIRAQQFF.

Only one count was recorded for this clone. V gene TRBV5-6 combines with J gene TRBJ2-1, with 9 bases matching TRBD2. This CDR3 is 14 amino acids long. Unmatched junction bases numbered 4, after V lost 5 bases and J lost 4 bases. The V gene's germline CDR1 is SGHDT and CDR2 YYEEEE. The CDR3 region has the DNA TGTGCCAGCAGAGCGGGAGGCCGATACAATGAGCAGTTCTTC. It translates to CASRAGGRYNEQFF.

This rearrangement joins TRBV15 to TRBJ1-1; D possibly corresponds to TRBD1 (6 bases). This CDR3 comprises 14 residues. Germline V gene sequence: CDR1 LNHNV, CDR2 YYDKDF (reference sequence). The ends were cut back, 1 base at V and 1 base at J, with 7 bases in the middle. CDR3 DNA: TGTGCCACCAGCAGAGGGACAGAGAACACTGAAGCTTTCTTT. Translation gives CATSRGTENTEAFF.

This chain joins TRBV19 and TRBJ2-7; 7 positions agree with TRBD1. This CDR3 contains 14 residues. J lost 5 bases, V lost 3 bases, and 7 bases had no gene match. CDR1 is LNHDA and CDR2 is SQIVND in the germline V gene (reference sequence). The CDR3 region has the DNA TGTGCCAGTAGTATGGCCGGGACAGCAAACGAGCAGTACTTC. Its translation: CASSMAGTANEQYF. Using reference TRBV19 and TRBJ2-7 for the parts outside the CDR3, the full variable domain is DGGITQSPKYLFRKEGQNVTLSCEQNLNHDAMYWYRQDPGQGLRLIYYSQIVNDFQKGDIAEGYSVSREKKESFPLTVTSAQKNPTAFYLCASSMAGTANEQYFGPGTRLTVT.

The chain employs TRBV19 and TRBJ1-1; D is unresolved. The CDR3 runs to 14 residues. V lost 5 bases, J lost 2 bases, and 12 bases lay in between. CDR1 and CDR2 from the germline V gene are LNHDA and SQIVND (reference sequence). The CDR3 sequence: CASSGGRGNTEAFF. In DNA form, the CDR3 reads TGTGCCAGTAGTGGCGGACGGGGAAACACTGAAGCTTTCTTT.

The chain has TRBV7-6 and TRBJ2-7; 9 nucleotides agree with TRBD1. The CDR3 extends over 17 amino acids. Germline values: CDR1 SGHVS, CDR2 FNYEAQ. V was clipped by 0 bases and J by 0 bases; unmatched bases: 6. CDR3 bases: TGTGCCAGCAGCTTAGCCGTGGGACAGGGTAGCTCCTACGAGCAGTACTTC. Translating it yields CASSLAVGQGSSYEQYF.

The J gene is TRBJ2-7, the V gene TRBV18; 9 nucleotides align to TRBD1. There are 16 residues in the CDR3. V lost 1 base and J lost 3; bases outside the gene matches: 7. Germline CDR1 is KGHSH and CDR2 is LQKENI. The CDR3, as DNA: TGTGCCAGCTCACCACAGATGACGGGACAGGGCTACGAGCAGTACTTC. Translation gives CASSPQMTGQGYEQYF.

The J gene is TRBJ2-7, the V gene TRBV6-4, with D possibly matching TRBD2 (6 bases). The V end lost 4 bases, the J end lost 4 bases, and 14 bases lay between the germline ends. Germline lookup yields CDR1 MRHNA and CDR2 SNTAGT. The CDR3 totals 14 residues. CDR3 nucleotide sequence: TGTGCCAGCAGTGTTCCAGCGGGTCAATACGAGCAGTACTTC. Protein: CASSVPAGQYEQYF.

The CDR3: CASSPPGLALNEQFF. Here the CDR3 DNA reads TGTGCCAGCAGCCCACCGGGACTAGCGTTGAATGAGCAGTTCTTC. The V gene is TRBV14, the J gene TRBJ2-1; 10 positions agree with TRBD2. V gave up 4 bases and J gave up 7 bases; unmatched junction bases: 7. The germline V gene encodes CDR1 SGHDN and CDR2 FVKESK. This CDR3 has 15 residues.

This clone came up once. The chain joins TRBV27 to TRBJ2-1, with 16 nucleotides matching TRBD2. The CDR3 consists of 20 residues. Looked up from germline, CDR1 is MNHEY and CDR2 is SMNVEV (reference sequence). After removal of 3 bases from V and 4 bases from J, the junction contained 12 bases not matched to a gene. The CDR3 coding sequence is TGTGCCAGCAGTTTGAAGGGGGGACTAGCGGGAGGGCTTATGTACAATGAGCAGTTCTTC. This translates into CASSLKGGLAGGLMYNEQFF.

This chain joins TRBV5-1 and TRBJ1-4; D call uncertain. The V gene lost 0 bases and the J gene lost 4 bases, with 4 bases spanning the gap. This CDR3 contains 13 residues. CDR1 is SGHRS, CDR2 YFSETQ, per germline. The CDR3 here is CASSLDSNEKLFF. The DNA of the CDR3 is TGCGCCAGCAGCTTGGACAGTAATGAAAAACTGTTTTTT.